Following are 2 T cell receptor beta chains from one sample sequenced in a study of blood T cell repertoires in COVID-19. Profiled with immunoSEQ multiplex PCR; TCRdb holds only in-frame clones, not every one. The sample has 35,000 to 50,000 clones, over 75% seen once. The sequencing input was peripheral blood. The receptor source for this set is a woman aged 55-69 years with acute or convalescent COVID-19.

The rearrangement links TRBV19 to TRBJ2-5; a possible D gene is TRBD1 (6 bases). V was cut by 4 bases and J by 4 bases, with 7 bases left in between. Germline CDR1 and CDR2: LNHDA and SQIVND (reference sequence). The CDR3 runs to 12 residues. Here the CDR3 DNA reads TGTGCCAGTAGTAAGACAGGAGAGACCCAGTACTTC. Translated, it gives CASSKTGETQYF. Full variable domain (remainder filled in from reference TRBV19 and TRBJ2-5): DGGITQSPKYLFRKEGQNVTLSCEQNLNHDAMYWYRQDPGQGLRLIYYSQIVNDFQKGDIAEGYSVSREKKESFPLTVTSAQKNPTAFYLCASSKTGETQYFGPGTRLLVL.

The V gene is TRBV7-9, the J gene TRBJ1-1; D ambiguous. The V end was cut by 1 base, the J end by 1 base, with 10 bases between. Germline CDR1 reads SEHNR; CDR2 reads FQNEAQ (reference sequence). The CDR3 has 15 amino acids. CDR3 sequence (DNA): TGTGCCAGCAGCTTAGGAGGAAGTTGGAACACTGAAGCTTTCTTT. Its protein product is CASSLGGSWNTEAFF.